The rows below give T cell receptor beta chains drawn from one sample of a study of blood T cell repertoires in COVID-19. Using immunoSEQ multiplex PCR, the repertoire was profiled, and TCRdb retains in-frame clones only, with some absent. The table shows 310,000 or so clones, with roughly 89% occurring only once. The sequenced material came from peripheral blood. The receptors shown here come from a man aged 25 to 40 with COVID-19, enrolled during active disease. Each CDR3 is given with its conserved first and last residue. Each record gives: V gene, clone size, D gene, J gene, CDR3 DNA, CDR3 protein. The D gene is left open where the match is weak. Size values are once, few and many counts, or a class for expanded clones, and some rows have none.

>TRBV5-1|-|-|TRBJ2-1
TGCGCCAGCAGCTTCTCCTGGGGACATTATGAGCAGTTCTTC
CASSFSWGHYEQFF
>TRBV27|-|TRBD2|TRBJ2-7
TGTGCCAGCAGTTCCGATGGACTAGCGAGCGACGAGCAGTACTTC
CASSSDGLASDEQYF
>TRBV12-5|-|-|TRBJ1-5
TGTGCTAGTGGTCAGGGTCCTGGGAAGCCCCAGCATTTT
CASGQGPGKPQHF
>TRBV7-2|-|TRBD1|TRBJ1-2
TGTGCCAGCAGCCCTCGACAGGGTGATGGCTACACCTTC
CASSPRQGDGYTF
>TRBV18|-|-|TRBJ2-2
TGTGCCAGCTCCCCTCGGACATTCAACGCGAACACCGGGGAGCTGTTTTTT
CASSPRTFNANTGELFF
>TRBV2|-|-|TRBJ2-1
TGTGCCAGCAGTGAAGATCGCAGGGGCTCCTACAATGAGCAGTTCTTC
CASSEDRRGSYNEQFF
>TRBV19|-|TRBD2|TRBJ2-7
TGTGCCAGTAGTATGACTAGCGGGAACTACGAGCAGTACTTC
CASSMTSGNYEQYF
>TRBV20-1|-|-|TRBJ2-3
TGCAGTAGACTCTCCGTAGATACGCAGTATTTT
CSRLSVDTQYF
>TRBV6-5|once|-|TRBJ2-5
TGTGCCAGCAGTCCTTCCCCAGGGGACCAAGAGACCCAGTACTTC
CASSPSPGDQETQYF
>TRBV4-2|-|-|TRBJ1-1
TGTGCCAGCAGCCAAGAAGGAGGCAGGTTGAACACTGAAGCTTTCTTT
CASSQEGGRLNTEAFF
>TRBV7-3|-|TRBD2|TRBJ2-1
TGTGCCAGCAGCTTGGGACTAGAGGACGGTGAGCAGTTCTTC
CASSLGLEDGEQFF
>TRBV2|many|TRBD2|TRBJ2-3
TGTGCCAGTGAAACGGCTAGCGGGGGCACAGATACGCAGTATTTT
CASETASGGTDTQYF
>TRBV2|once|TRBD1|TRBJ2-2
TGTGCCAGCAGGGTTAGGGGGCCCGGGGAGCTGTTTTTT
CASRVRGPGELFF
>TRBV6-5|-|TRBD1|TRBJ2-7
TGTGCCAGCAGTTCGGGGACAGGGGATATTTACGAGCAGTACTTC
CASSSGTGDIYEQYF
>TRBV5-1|-|-|TRBJ1-1
TGCGCCAGCAGCTTGCCTATGACTGAAGCTTTCTTT
CASSLPMTEAFF
>TRBV7-8|-|TRBD2|TRBJ2-7
TGTGCCAGCAGCCTTCGGGGTAGCGGGAGTACCTACGAGCAGTACTTC
CASSLRGSGSTYEQYF
>TRBV11-2|-|TRBD2|TRBJ2-3
TGTGCCAGCAGCTTACTCACTAGCGGCACAGATACGCAGTATTTT
CASSLLTSGTDTQYF
>TRBV29-1|-|TRBD1|TRBJ1-2
TGCAGCGTTGGGGACAGGGGAAATGGCTACACCTTC
CSVGDRGNGYTF
>TRBV5-6|-|TRBD2|TRBJ2-3
TGTGCCAGCAGCTTGGCCCTAGCGGGAGGGCCCTACGGTACAGATACGCAGTATTTT
CASSLALAGGPYGTDTQYF
>TRBV4-3|-|TRBD2|TRBJ2-1
TGCGCCAGCAGTATTGGTCTAGCGGGGGGGCCGGGTGAGCAGTTCTTC
CASSIGLAGGPGEQFF
>TRBV5-1|few|-|TRBJ1-2
TGCGCCAGCAGCAACCAACAGGGCCAACAGCCCTACACCTTC
CASSNQQGQQPYTF
>TRBV6-6|-|TRBD1|TRBJ2-7
TGTGCCAGCAACTGGGGGACAGGGGTTGCTTACGAGCAGTACTTC
CASNWGTGVAYEQYF
>TRBV7-2|-|-|TRBJ2-1
TGTGCCAGCAGCGCGCGGGGACCCTACAATGAGCAGTTCTTC
CASSARGPYNEQFF
>TRBV4-1|-|TRBD2|TRBJ2-7
TGCGCCAGCAGCCAAGAAAGAGCGGGAGGAGTCTACGAGCAGTACTTC
CASSQERAGGVYEQYF
>TRBV4-1|-|-|TRBJ2-3
TGCGCCAGCAGCCCCTTTATGGAGGAACCCACAGATACGCAGTATTTT
CASSPFMEEPTDTQYF
>TRBV5-4|-|TRBD1|TRBJ1-4
TGTGCCAGCAGCGCAGATCCGGGACAGGGGCCCACTCTGTCTGAAAAACTGTTTTTT
CASSADPGQGPTLSEKLFF
>TRBV7-3|-|-|TRBJ2-3
TGTGCCAGCAGCCCCGAGGTCACAGATACGCAGTATTTT
CASSPEVTDTQYF
>TRBV6-4|-|TRBD1|TRBJ1-1
TGTGCCAGCAGTTTAAGCGGCGTAGGGGGCCCGAACACTGAAGCTTTCTTT
CASSLSGVGGPNTEAFF
>TRBV5-4|few|TRBD1|TRBJ1-2
TGTGCCAGCAGGGCAGCGACAGGGGACTATGGCTACACCTTC
CASRAATGDYGYTF
>TRBV24-1|-|-|TRBJ2-6
TGTGCCACCAGTCCAGGGGTGTCTGGGGCCAACGTCCTGACTTTC
CATSPGVSGANVLTF
>TRBV13|-|-|TRBJ1-1
TGTGCCAGCAGCAAAGACAGGACGGTAGTGAGGGCTGAAGCTTTCTTT
CASSKDRTVVRAEAFF
>TRBV5-4|-|-|TRBJ2-3
TGTGCCAGCAGCTCCTCCCCCACAGATACGCAGTATTTT
CASSSSPTDTQYF
>TRBV4-2|-|-|TRBJ2-5
TGTGCCGGACAAGAGGTACAAGAGACCCAGTACTTC
CAGQEVQETQYF
>TRBV18|-|TRBD1|TRBJ1-2
TGTGCCAGCTCAGACAGGGTTGACTATGGCTACACCTTC
CASSDRVDYGYTF
>TRBV6-1|-|-|TRBJ1-2
TGTGCCAGCAGTGAACTTCCCGCACAGGCTGGCTACACCTTC
CASSELPAQAGYTF
>TRBV7-2|few|TRBD1|TRBJ1-6
TGTGCCAGCAGCTCACGCGGGACAGGGAATTCCTTACCCCTCCACTTT
CASSSRGTGNSLPLHF
>TRBV4-3|-|-|TRBJ2-2
TGCGCCAGCAGGAGCGGCACCGGGGAGCTGTTTTTT
CASRSGTGELFF
>TRBV4-1|-|-|TRBJ1-5
TGCGCCAGCAGCCAAGAAGGACTGATTAATCAGCCCCAGCATTTT
CASSQEGLINQPQHF
>TRBV2|-|TRBD1|TRBJ1-1
TGTGCCAGCAGGAGGGACAGGGAAGAAACTGAAGCTTTCTTT
CASRRDREETEAFF
>TRBV11-2|-|TRBD1|TRBJ1-1
TGTGCCAGCAGCTTAATAGGGACAGAAAACACTGAAGCTTTCTTT
CASSLIGTENTEAFF
>TRBV19|-|TRBD2|TRBJ2-1
TGTGCCAGTAGAAAGCGGGGAGGGGCGCAGTTCTTC
CASRKRGGAQFF
>TRBV7-9|-|-|TRBJ2-5
TGTGCCAGCAGCTTCTCGGGGGTGGAGACCCAGTACTTC
CASSFSGVETQYF
>TRBV5-1|-|-|TRBJ2-1
TGCGCCAGCAGCTTGACCGGGCGGAGGGATGAGCAGTTCTTC
CASSLTGRRDEQFF
>TRBV10-3|-|TRBD1|TRBJ2-7
TGTGCCATCAGTACGGGACAGGGGTACTACGAGCAGTACTTC
CAISTGQGYYEQYF
>TRBV6-1|-|-|TRBJ1-2
TGTGCCAGCGGAGCGGTCGCGTATGGCTACACCTTC
CASGAVAYGYTF
>TRBV27|few|TRBD1|TRBJ2-2
TGTGCCAGCAGGGGAAGGACAGGGGCAAACACCGGGGAGCTGTTTTTT
CASRGRTGANTGELFF
>TRBV24-1|-|TRBD2|TRBJ2-1
TGTGCCACCAGTGCTCGACTAGCGGGGCTCAATGAGCAGTTCTTC
CATSARLAGLNEQFF
>TRBV7-3|-|-|TRBJ2-2
TGTGCCAGCAGCTTATTACCACTCGGGACAACGAACACCGGGGAGCTGTTTTTT
CASSLLPLGTTNTGELFF
>TRBV7-3|-|-|TRBJ2-3
TGTGCCAGCAGCCAGGGGCGGACTAGCACAGATACGCAGTATTTT
CASSQGRTSTDTQYF
>TRBV6-2/TRBV6-3|once|-|TRBJ1-1
TGTGCCAGCAGTTACCCTAGACAGCAAAACACTGAAGCTTTCTTT
CASSYPRQQNTEAFF
>TRBV28|-|TRBD1|TRBJ1-5
TGTGCCAGCAGACCCGACAGGGGGCACGATCAGCCCCAGCATTTT
CASRPDRGHDQPQHF